This T cell receptor beta chain was observed in a study of cytomegalovirus exposure and HLA in healthy donors. General study results and limits: Researchers counted around 180 TCR beta chains as cytomegalovirus-associated. The classifier reportedly diagnosed cytomegalovirus status with high sensitivity and specificity.

Germline CDR1 reads SSHAT; CDR2 reads FNYEAQ (reference sequence). CDR3 size: 15 residues. The protocol was immunoSEQ multiplex PCR, while the TCRdb copy is restricted to in-frame clones and leaves out a portion. The sample lists 180,000 or so clones; approximately 89% were seen once. Details on this clone: The target antigen is unknown. One end of the junction does not line up with germline, which may come from a read error.

The donors were members of the validation cohort, which comprised about 120 subjects and was separate from the first cohort of 730 or so subjects. Sample: PBMCs. This sequence joins TRBV7-7 and TRBJ2-2, with a weak D call TRBD1 (6 bases). This receptor was identified in a young man in good health and CMV-seropositive. This chain's CDR3 is CASSTGQRNTGELFF. The DNA of the CDR3 is TGTGCTAGCAGCACCGGACAGAGAAACACCGGGGAGCTGTTTTTT. Filled out from reference TRBV7-7 and TRBJ2-2, the complete variable domain reads GAGVSQSPRYKVTKRGQDVTLRCDPISSHATLYWYQQALGQGPEFLTYFNYEAQPDKSGLPSDRFSAERPEGSISTLTIQRTEQRDSAMYRCASSTGQRNTGELFFGEGSRLTVL.